This note documents a single TCR beta chain sequence. V lost 8 bases, J lost 8 bases, and 25 bases lay in between. The germline V gene has CDR1 SGHTA and CDR2 FQGNSA. The CDR3 runs to 15 residues. The data were taken from a study of shared clonotypes between healthy human individuals. Sequenced by immunoSEQ multiplex PCR; TCRdb stores in-frame clones only, minus some. The table records approximately 940,000 clones, approximately 80% of them present only once. The chain links TRBV7-2 to TRBJ2-7; a weak D match, TRBD1 (6 bases). This TCR was recovered from a young man in good health. Material: memory CD4+ T cells sorted from blood. Subset here: CD45RA-negative fraction. CDR3 region: CASALRGQQATKQYF. For the CDR3, the DNA is TGTGCCAGCGCCCTTCGGGGACAACAAGCTACGAAGCAGTACTTC.